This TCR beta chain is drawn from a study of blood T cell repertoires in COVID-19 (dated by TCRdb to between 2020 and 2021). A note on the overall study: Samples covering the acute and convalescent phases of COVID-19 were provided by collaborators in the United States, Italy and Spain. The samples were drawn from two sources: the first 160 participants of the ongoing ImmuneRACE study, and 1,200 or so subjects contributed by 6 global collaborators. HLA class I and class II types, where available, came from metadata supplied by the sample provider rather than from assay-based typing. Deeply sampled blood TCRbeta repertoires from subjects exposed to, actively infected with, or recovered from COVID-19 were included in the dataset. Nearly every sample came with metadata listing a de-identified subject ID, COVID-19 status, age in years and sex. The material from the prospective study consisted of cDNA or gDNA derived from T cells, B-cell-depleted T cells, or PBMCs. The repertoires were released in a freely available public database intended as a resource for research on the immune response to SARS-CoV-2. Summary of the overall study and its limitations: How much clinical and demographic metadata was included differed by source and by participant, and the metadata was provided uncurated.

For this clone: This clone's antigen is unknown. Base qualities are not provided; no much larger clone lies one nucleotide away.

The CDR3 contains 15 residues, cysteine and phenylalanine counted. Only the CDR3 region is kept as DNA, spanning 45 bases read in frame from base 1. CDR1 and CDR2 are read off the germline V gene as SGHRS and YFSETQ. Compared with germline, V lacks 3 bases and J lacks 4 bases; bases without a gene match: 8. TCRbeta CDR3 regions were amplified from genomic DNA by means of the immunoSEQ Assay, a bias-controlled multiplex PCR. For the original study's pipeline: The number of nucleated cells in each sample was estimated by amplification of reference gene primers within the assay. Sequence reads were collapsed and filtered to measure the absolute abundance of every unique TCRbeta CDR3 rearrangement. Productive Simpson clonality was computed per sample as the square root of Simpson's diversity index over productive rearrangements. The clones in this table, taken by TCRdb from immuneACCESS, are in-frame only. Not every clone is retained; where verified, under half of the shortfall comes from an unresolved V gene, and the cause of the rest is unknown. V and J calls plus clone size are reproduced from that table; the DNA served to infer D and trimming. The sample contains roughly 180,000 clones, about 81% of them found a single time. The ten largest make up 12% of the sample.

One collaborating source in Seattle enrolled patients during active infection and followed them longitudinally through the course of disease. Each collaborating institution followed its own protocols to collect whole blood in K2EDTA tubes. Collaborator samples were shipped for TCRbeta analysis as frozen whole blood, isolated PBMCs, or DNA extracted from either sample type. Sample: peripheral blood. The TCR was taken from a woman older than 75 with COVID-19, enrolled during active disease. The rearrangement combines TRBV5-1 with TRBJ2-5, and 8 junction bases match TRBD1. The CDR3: CASSSQGARGETQYF. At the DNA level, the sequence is TGCGCCAGCAGCTCTCAGGGGGCTAGGGGAGAGACCCAGTACTTC.